This T cell receptor (beta chain) stems from a study of T cells in Graves' hyperthyroidism and ophthalmopathy. The CDR3 consists of 17 residues. The junction had 8 bases not matched to a gene; V was cut back by 6 bases and J by 0 bases. Per the germline V gene, CDR1 is LNHDA and CDR2 is SQIVND (reference sequence). This clonotype showed up many times. Amplified TCR beta CDR3 regions came from RNA transcripts. TCR CDR3 regions were first amplified by RT-PCR with HTBI primers. One entry per CDR3 protein, called by TCRdb with MiXCR from the multiplex PCR reads. Of about 700,000 distinct CDR3 sequences in the sample, around 15% are singletons; the top ten hold about a tenth.

Sequencing input: blood. The receptor's source is a woman between 18 and 29 years old with Graves' hyperthyroidism. The chain couples TRBV19 to TRBJ2-1; TRBD2 matches 10 bases. CDR3 protein: CASRRTSGGSSYNEQFF. The CDR3 DNA sequence: TGTGCCAGTAGAAGGACTAGCGGAGGAAGCTCCTACAATGAGCAGTTCTTC.